This TCR beta chain is from a study of cytomegalovirus exposure and HLA in healthy donors. V dropped 1 base and J dropped 4; count of bases not matched to a gene: 3. CDR3 length: 16 residues. Germline V gene sequence: CDR1 LGHNA, CDR2 YNFKEQ. PCR used 60 Vbeta primers and 13 Jbeta primers. Sequencing was performed with immunoSEQ multiplex PCR; in TCRdb, only in-frame clones are kept and a portion is missing. This table has around 300,000 clones, over 85% appearing once. The TCR sequence derives from a woman between 18 and 30 years old in good health and CMV-seronegative. The chain combines TRBV4-2 with TRBJ2-5, with 13 nucleotides matching TRBD2. The material sequenced was PBMCs. CDR3 in amino acids: CASSQGTSGGPETQYF. The CDR3 nucleotides are TGTGCCAGCAGCCAAGGGACTAGCGGGGGACCAGAGACCCAGTACTTC.